A single TCR beta chain is shown here with its context. The antigen is not known. The data originate from a study of T cells expressing NK-cell markers. Study in general: Beta-chain profiling covered CD3+CD56+NKG2C+, CD3+CD56+NKG2C- and CD3+CD56-NKG2C+ sorted subsets. Seropositivity for HCMV was found in seven of the eight sequenced donors, with one seronegative. Findings of the study overall: The study found these clonotypes also leading the CD3+CD56-NKG2C+ fraction in a few donors.

Scientists made TCR beta cDNA using 5'RACE template switching with UMIs. TCRdb re-called the 5' RACE reads; one entry per CDR3 protein, DNA not given. Listed are 550,000 to 600,000 distinct CDR3 sequences; approximately 3.6% falls within the top ten. The material sequenced was blood T cells: a sorted CD56 or NKG2C T cell subset, CD4+ or CD8+ T cells, or bulk PBMC T cells (not recorded which). This receptor was obtained from a man aged 18 to 29 in good health.

CDR3 region: CASSLTAVIMSYNEQFF. The chain recombines TRBV27 with TRBJ2-1. CDR1 and CDR2 (germline): MNHEY, SMNVEV (reference sequence). The CDR3 consists of 17 residues.